This T cell receptor beta chain was sequenced for a study of shared clonotypes between healthy human individuals. Findings and limits, study-wide: Among non-shared clonotypes, generation probabilities were lower than among those shared by all four donors.

Positively selected for CCR7, the CD45RO-negative cells used as naive CD8 cells excluded terminally differentiated effector memory CD45RA+ cells. Only Caucasian adults living in Nashville, Tennessee served as donors. Only in-frame clones appear in the TCRdb table, and some are missing; sequencing was by immunoSEQ multiplex PCR. The data contain around 2.1 million clones, around 93% of them singletons. Concerning this clone itself: Its cognate antigen is unknown. Other nucleotide sequences from this sample produce the same CDR3.

The sequenced sample consisted of naive CD8+ T cells from PBMCs. The clonotype was recovered from a man aged 18 to 30 in good health. Some clones in this sample may be carry-over from other donors' samples.

In nucleotides, the CDR3 is TGTGCCAGCAGCTTGATTGGATCGGGCAATGAGCAGTTCTTC. Residues: CASSLIGSGNEQFF. The chain uses TRBV7-2 and TRBJ2-1; D is uncertain. V lost 3 bases to trimming and J lost 6 bases, with 12 bases between them. The CDR3 contains 14 residues. Germline lookup yields CDR1 SGHTA and CDR2 FQGNSA.